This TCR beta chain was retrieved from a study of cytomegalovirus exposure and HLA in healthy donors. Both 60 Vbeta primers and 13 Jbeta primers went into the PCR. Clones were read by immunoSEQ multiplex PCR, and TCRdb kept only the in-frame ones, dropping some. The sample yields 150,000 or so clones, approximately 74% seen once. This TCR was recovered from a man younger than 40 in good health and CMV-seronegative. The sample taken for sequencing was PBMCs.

The CDR3 region has the DNA TGTGCCAGCAGCTTAGTCGGGGGAAGTGACTATGGCTACACCTTC. This sequence encodes CASSLVGGSDYGYTF. The genes are TRBV7-9 and TRBJ1-2; D might be TRBD1 (5 bases). Trimming left V 1 base short and J 3 bases short, with 12 bases between. This CDR3 spans 15 amino acids. Per the germline V gene, CDR1 is SEHNR and CDR2 is FQNEAQ (reference sequence).